These T cell receptor beta chains were read from a single sample in a study of blood T cell repertoires in COVID-19. Profiled with immunoSEQ multiplex PCR; TCRdb holds only in-frame clones, not every one. Of roughly 66,000 clones in the sample, about 89% were seen once. Source material: peripheral blood. The receptor source for this set is a human donor in a cohort sampled during active COVID-19. Both conserved end residues are part of each CDR3. Fields, in order: D gene, clone size, V gene, J gene, CDR3 DNA, CDR3 protein. The D gene is left open where the match is weak. Part of the rows lack a size; the others show once, few, many or a class for expanded clones.

>TRBD1|.|TRBV19|TRBJ1-1
TGTGCCAGTATGGGGACAGGGTGGGTTAGCACTGAAGCTTTCTTT
CASMGTGWVSTEAFF
>TRBD1|.|TRBV28|TRBJ2-5
TGTGCCAGCAGTGCCGGGACAGGGGTACAGGAGACCCAGTACTTC
CASSAGTGVQETQYF
>TRBD2|.|TRBV18|TRBJ2-5
TGTGCCAGCTCACCTGAGACTAGCGGCCAAGAGACCCAGTACTTC
CASSPETSGQETQYF
>TRBD1|.|TRBV18|TRBJ2-7
TGTGCCAGCTCAACGGGACAGATCTACGAGCAGTACTTC
CASSTGQIYEQYF
>.|.|TRBV28|TRBJ2-7
TGTGCCAGCAGTTCGCCTACTAGTGACGAGCAGTACTTC
CASSSPTSDEQYF
>.|.|TRBV4-1|TRBJ1-1
TGCGCCAGCAGCTCTCGAACGACAGGAGCGAACACTGAAGCTTTCTTT
CASSSRTTGANTEAFF
>TRBD1|.|TRBV7-2|TRBJ1-2
TGTGCCAGCAGTCCACAGGGGGCCCCTAACTATGGCTACACCTTC
CASSPQGAPNYGYTF
>TRBD1|.|TRBV19|TRBJ1-3
TGTGCCAGTAGTCCTGGGACAGCCAGGAGTAACACCATATATTTT
CASSPGTARSNTIYF
>TRBD1|.|TRBV15|TRBJ1-5
TGTGCCACCAGCAGGGGGGGACAGATCAATCAGCCCCAGCATTTT
CATSRGGQINQPQHF
>.|.|TRBV28|TRBJ1-1
TGTGCCAGCAGTTTTCGAGCTTTGAACACTGAAGCTTTCTTT
CASSFRALNTEAFF
>.|.|TRBV6-5|TRBJ2-6
TGTGCCAGCAGGCAAGGGGGCTCTGGGGCCAACGTCCTGACTTTC
CASRQGGSGANVLTF
>.|.|TRBV7-2|TRBJ2-6
TGTGCCAGCAGCGTACAGGGCGGGTCTGGGGCCAACGTCCTGACTTTC
CASSVQGGSGANVLTF
>TRBD1|.|TRBV19|TRBJ1-5
TGTGCCAGTAGTATTTACAGGGGGAGTCAGCCCCAGCATTTT
CASSIYRGSQPQHF
>.|once|TRBV5-1|TRBJ1-6
TGCGCCAGCAGCTCGGGGATAGATAATTCACCCCTCCACTTT
CASSSGIDNSPLHF
>.|.|TRBV9|TRBJ2-3
TGTGCCAGCAGCGTAAAGGGCAGGAGGGATACGCAGTATTTT
CASSVKGRRDTQYF
>TRBD2|once|TRBV10-3|TRBJ2-1
TGTGCCATCAGTACGGGACTAGGCAACAATGAGCAGTTCTTC
CAISTGLGNNEQFF
>.|.|TRBV19|TRBJ2-3
TGTGCCACCCGGGGGGCCTCCGATACGCAGTATTTT
CATRGASDTQYF
>TRBD1|.|TRBV9|TRBJ1-1
TGTGCCAGCAGCCCCCGTGGAGGGGAGACAGGGGAAGAAACTGAAGCTTTCTTT
CASSPRGGETGEETEAFF
>TRBD1|.|TRBV5-1|TRBJ1-4
TGCGCCAGCAGCGGCGGGACAGGGCTAGAAAAACTGTTTTTT
CASSGGTGLEKLFF
>TRBD1|once|TRBV5-5|TRBJ1-1
TGTGCCAGCAGCTTGGGACAGGGATTCGACACTGAAGCTTTCTTT
CASSLGQGFDTEAFF
>TRBD2|.|TRBV7-8|TRBJ2-5
TGTGCCAGCAGCTTAGCGCTAAGCGGGGGTCGAGAGACCCAGTACTTC
CASSLALSGGRETQYF
>TRBD2|.|TRBV15|TRBJ2-3
TGTGCCACCAGCAACCGGAGCGGGAGGCTCACAGATACGCAGTATTTT
CATSNRSGRLTDTQYF
>.|once|TRBV18|TRBJ1-1
TGTGCCAGCTCACCTTCGGAGAGGTTCGTTGAAGCTTTCTTT
CASSPSERFVEAFF
>.|.|TRBV5-1|TRBJ2-2
TGCGCCAGCAGCTGGTCTAGGGTCACAGGGTCTGTCACCGGGGAGCTGTTTTTT
CASSWSRVTGSVTGELFF
>TRBD2|.|TRBV29-1|TRBJ2-3
TGCAGCGTTGGCCAACTAGCGGGAGGGGCAGATACGCAGTATTTT
CSVGQLAGGADTQYF